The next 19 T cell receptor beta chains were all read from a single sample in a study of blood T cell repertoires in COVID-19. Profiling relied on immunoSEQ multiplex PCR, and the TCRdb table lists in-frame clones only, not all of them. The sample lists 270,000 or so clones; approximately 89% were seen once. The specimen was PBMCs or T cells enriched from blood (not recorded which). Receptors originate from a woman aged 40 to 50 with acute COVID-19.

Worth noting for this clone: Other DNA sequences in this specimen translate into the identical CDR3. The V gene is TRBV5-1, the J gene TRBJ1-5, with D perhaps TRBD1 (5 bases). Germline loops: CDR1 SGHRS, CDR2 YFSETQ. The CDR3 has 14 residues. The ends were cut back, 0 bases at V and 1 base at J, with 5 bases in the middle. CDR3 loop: CASSLGGSNQPQHF. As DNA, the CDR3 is TGCGCCAGCAGCTTGGGGGGCAGCAATCAGCCCCAGCATTTT.

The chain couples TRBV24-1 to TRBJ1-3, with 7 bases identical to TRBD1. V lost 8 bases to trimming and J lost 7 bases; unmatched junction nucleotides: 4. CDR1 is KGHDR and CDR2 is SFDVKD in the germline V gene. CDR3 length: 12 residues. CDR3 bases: TGTGCCACCATTGACAGGGCGAACACCATATATTTT. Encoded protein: CATIDRANTIYF.

CDR3 nucleotides: TGTGCCAGTAGTGCTCTACAGGGAGACTATGGCTACACCTTC. Its translation: CASSALQGDYGYTF. The genes are TRBV19 and TRBJ1-2, with D perhaps matching TRBD1 (6 bases). Looked up from germline, CDR1 is LNHDA and CDR2 is SQIVND (reference sequence). The CDR3 sequence is 14 residues long. The V end lost 5 bases, the J end lost 3 bases, and 13 bases lay between the germline ends.

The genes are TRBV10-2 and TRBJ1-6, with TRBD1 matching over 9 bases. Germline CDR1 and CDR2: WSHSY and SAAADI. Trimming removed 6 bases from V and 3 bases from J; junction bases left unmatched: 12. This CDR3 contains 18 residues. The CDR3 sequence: CASRENRGQRGYNSPLHF. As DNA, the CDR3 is TGCGCCAGCAGAGAGAACAGGGGGCAAAGAGGCTATAATTCACCCCTCCACTTT.

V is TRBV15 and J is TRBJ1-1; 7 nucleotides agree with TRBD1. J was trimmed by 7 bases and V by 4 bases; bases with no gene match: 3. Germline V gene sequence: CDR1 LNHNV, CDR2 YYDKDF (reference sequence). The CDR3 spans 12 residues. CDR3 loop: CATSTRQGEAFF. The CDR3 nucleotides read TGTGCCACCAGCACCAGACAGGGTGAAGCTTTCTTT.

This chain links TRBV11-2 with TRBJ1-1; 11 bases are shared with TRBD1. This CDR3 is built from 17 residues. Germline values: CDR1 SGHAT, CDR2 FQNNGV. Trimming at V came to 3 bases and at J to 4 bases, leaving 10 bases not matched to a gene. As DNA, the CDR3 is TGTGCCAGCAGCTTGGTCGGACAGGGGGCCTTGACCACTGAAGCTTTCTTT. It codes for CASSLVGQGALTTEAFF.

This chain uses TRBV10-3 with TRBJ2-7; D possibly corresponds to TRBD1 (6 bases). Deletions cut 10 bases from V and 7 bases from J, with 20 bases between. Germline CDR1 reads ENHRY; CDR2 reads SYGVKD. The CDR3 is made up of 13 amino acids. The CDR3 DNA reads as TGTGCCACCGCGTTGGGGGCCGAAGGGGAGCAGTACTTC. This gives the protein CATALGAEGEQYF.

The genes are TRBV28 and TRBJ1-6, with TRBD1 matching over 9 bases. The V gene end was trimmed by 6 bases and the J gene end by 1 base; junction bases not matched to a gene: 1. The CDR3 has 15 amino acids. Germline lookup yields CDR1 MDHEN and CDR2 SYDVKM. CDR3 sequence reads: CASRDRGSYNSPLHF. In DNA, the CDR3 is TGTGCCAGCAGGGACAGGGGATCCTATAATTCACCCCTCCACTTT.

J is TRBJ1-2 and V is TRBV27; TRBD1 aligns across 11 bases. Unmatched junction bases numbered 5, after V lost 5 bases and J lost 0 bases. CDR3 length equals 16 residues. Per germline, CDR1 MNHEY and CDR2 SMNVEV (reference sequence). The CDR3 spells CASSPGTGGANYGYTF. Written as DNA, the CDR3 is TGTGCCAGCAGTCCCGGGACAGGGGGAGCTAACTATGGCTACACCTTC.

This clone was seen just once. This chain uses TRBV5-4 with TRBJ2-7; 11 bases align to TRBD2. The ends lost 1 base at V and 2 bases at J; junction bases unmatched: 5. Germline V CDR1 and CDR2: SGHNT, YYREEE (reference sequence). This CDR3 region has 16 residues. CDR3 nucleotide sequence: TGTGCCAGCAGCTTGATGGGACTAGCGGTTCCCTACGAGCAGTACGTC. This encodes CASSLMGLAVPYEQYV.

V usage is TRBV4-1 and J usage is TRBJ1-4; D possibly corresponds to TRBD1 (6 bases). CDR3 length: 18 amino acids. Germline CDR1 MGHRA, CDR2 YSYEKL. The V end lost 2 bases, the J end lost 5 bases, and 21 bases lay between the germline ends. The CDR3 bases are TGCGCCAGCAGCCAAAAACAGGGTGGAGGTCGAAGAAATGAAAAACTGTTTTTT. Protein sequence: CASSQKQGGGRRNEKLFF.

The CDR3 DNA reads as TGCGCCAGCAGCTTAGGGACTAGCGTGTACACAGATACGCAGTATTTT. Translation: CASSLGTSVYTDTQYF. The chain employs TRBV5-1 and TRBJ2-3; 10 bases are a match to TRBD2. This CDR3 is 16 amino acids long. Germline V gene lookup returns CDR1 SGHRS and CDR2 YFSETQ. The V and J ends lost 2 bases and 2 bases, in that order; junction bases with no gene match: 5.

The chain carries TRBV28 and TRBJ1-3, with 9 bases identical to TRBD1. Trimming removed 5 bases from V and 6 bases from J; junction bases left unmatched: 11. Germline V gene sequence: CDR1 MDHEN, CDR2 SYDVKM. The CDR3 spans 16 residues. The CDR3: CASSIPGTGLENTIYF. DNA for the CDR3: TGTGCCAGCAGTATACCCGGGACAGGGTTGGAAAACACCATATATTTT. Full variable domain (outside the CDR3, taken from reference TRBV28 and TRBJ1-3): DVKVTQSSRYLVKRTGEKVFLECVQDMDHENMFWYRQDPGLGLRLIYFSYDVKMKEKGDIPEGYSVSREKKERFSLILESASTNQTSMYLCASSIPGTGLENTIYFGEGSWLTVV.

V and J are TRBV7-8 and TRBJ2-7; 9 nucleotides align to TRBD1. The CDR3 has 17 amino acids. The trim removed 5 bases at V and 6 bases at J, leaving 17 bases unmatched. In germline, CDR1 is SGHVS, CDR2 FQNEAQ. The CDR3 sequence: CASSPREPGTGLREQYV. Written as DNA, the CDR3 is TGTGCCAGCAGCCCCCGAGAGCCCGGGACAGGGCTACGCGAGCAGTACGTC.

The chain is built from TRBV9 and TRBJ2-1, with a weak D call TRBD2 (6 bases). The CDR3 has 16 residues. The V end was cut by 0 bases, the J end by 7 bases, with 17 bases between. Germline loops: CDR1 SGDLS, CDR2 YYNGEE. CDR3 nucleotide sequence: TGTGCCAGCAGCGTAGAGTCCCGCGGGGCTGGGAATGAGCAGTTCTTC. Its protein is CASSVESRGAGNEQFF.

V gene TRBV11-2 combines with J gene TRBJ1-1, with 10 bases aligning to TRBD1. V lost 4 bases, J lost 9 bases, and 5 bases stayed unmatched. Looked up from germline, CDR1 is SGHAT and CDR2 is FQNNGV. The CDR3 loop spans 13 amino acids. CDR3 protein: CASSSDRGRQAFF. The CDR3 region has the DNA TGTGCCAGCAGCTCCGACAGGGGGCGACAAGCTTTCTTT.

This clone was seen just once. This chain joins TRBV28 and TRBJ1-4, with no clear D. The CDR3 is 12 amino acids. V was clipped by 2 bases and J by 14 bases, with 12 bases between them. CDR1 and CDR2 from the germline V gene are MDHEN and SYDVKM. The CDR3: CASSLAPRTLFF. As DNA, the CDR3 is TGTGCCAGCAGTTTAGCCCCGAGAACTCTGTTTTTT.

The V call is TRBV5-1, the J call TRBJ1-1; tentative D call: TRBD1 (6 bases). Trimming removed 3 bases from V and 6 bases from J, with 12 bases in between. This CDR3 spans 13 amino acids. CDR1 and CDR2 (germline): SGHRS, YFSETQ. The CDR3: CASSWTVGSEAFF. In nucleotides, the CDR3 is TGCGCCAGCAGCTGGACAGTTGGGTCTGAAGCTTTCTTT.

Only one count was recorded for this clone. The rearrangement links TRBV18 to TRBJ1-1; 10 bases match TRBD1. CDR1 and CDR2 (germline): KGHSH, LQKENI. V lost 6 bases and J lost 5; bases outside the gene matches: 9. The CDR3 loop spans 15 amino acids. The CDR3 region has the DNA TGTGCCAGCTCGAAAACCGGGACAGGGGAGACTGAAGCTTTCTTT. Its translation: CASSKTGTGETEAFF.